This TCR beta chain was obtained from a study of regulatory T cells in long-lasting Graves disease. Through Arm-PCR of CDR3 regions and iRepertoire HTBI primers, TCR beta libraries were built. TCRdb re-derived calls from the multiplex PCR reads in MiXCR, one entry per CDR3 protein. This sample carries a few hundred thousand distinct CDR3 sequences, over 15% of them seen once, and the ten largest clones take approximately 30%. The time point denotes: newly diagnosed GD, antithyroid drugs for less than 3 months. Generation of the TCR library employed RNA extracted from PBMCs. Deletions cut 0 bases from V and 5 bases from J, with 9 bases between. This CDR3 comprises 14 residues. Looked up from germline, CDR1 is SGHDT and CDR2 is YYEEEE. This clonotype was detected a few times. These records were also assigned to another study, of T cells in Graves' hyperthyroidism and ophthalmopathy. That paper notes: Among thyroid clonotypes expanded above 0.001, most also appeared in blood.

This receptor was identified in a man between 40 and 49 years old with Graves disease. This chain connects TRBV5-6 to TRBJ2-1; D gene unclear. Sequencing was performed on peripheral blood mononuclear cells (PBMCs), taken at new diagnosis, from a patient treated with antithyroid drugs. CDR3 region: CASSLAGSNNEQFF. CDR3 in DNA: TGTGCCAGCAGCTTGGCGGGCAGCAACAATGAGCAGTTCTTC.